Detailed here is one T cell receptor beta chain. The antigen remains unidentified. Naive-designated CD8 cells lacked CD45RO, were positively enriched for CCR7, and omitted terminally differentiated effector memory CD45RA+ cells. The CDR3 is made up of 14 amino acids. Trimming left V 2 bases short and J 0 bases short, with 7 bases between. Germline CDR1 reads MNHEY; CDR2 reads SMNVEV (reference sequence). The sample is drawn from a study of shared clonotypes between healthy human individuals. Points from the study as a whole: Generally, naive subsets came out with larger estimated richness than memory subsets. What limited the represented genetic and exposure-history diversity was the small number of donors.

For each subset, genomic DNA was distributed in equal portions over several immunoSEQ plates. The assay was immunoSEQ multiplex PCR, and TCRdb's table has in-frame clones only and misses some. The sample consists of 2 million or so clones, about 95% of them appearing once. The specimen was naive CD8+ T cells sorted from blood. This receptor was identified in a young man in good health. This chain uses TRBV27 with TRBJ2-5, with D perhaps matching TRBD1 (5 bases). The CDR3, as DNA: TGTGCCAGCAGTTTAGACAGCTACCAAGAGACCCAGTACTTC. Amino acids: CASSLDSYQETQYF.